These T cell receptor beta chains were read from a single sample in a study of OX40 agonist ivuxolimab in advanced cancers. Clones were read by immunoSEQ multiplex PCR, and TCRdb kept only the in-frame ones, dropping some. The table lists roughly 56,000 clones, 82% of them singletons. This specimen was CD4+ or CD8+ T cells sorted from blood, taken in a trial of the OX40 agonist ivuxolimab. Receptors originate from an adult with an advanced solid tumor such as melanoma, head and neck, liver or kidney cancer. The conserved cysteine and the conserved F or W are not part of the CDR3 here. A D gene is named only where the DNA matches it firmly.

NA | TRBJ1-2 | TRBV7-2 | ASSQGTSDYGYT
NA | TRBJ1-1 | TRBV28 | ASSRNPNTEAF
NA | TRBJ1-1 | TRBV10-1 | ASALQVNTEAF
NA | TRBJ2-3 | TRBV19 | ASSIGAGTRDTQY
TRBD2 | TRBJ2-3 | TRBV5-1 | ASLPGSAGGTDTQY
NA | TRBJ1-2 | TRBV19 | ASRAISQGFGLRGYT
TRBD2 | TRBJ2-3 | TRBV12-5 | ASGLSGGADTQY
NA | TRBJ2-6 | TRBV5-4 | ASSLDGTSGANVLT
NA | TRBJ1-4 | TRBV13 | ASSLAPGFANEKLF
NA | TRBJ1-5 | TRBV6-5 | ASRGPRDQPQH
NA | TRBJ1-1 | TRBV28 | ASRIGGRLYTEAF
NA | TRBJ1-1 | TRBV9 | ASTPPGLPSTEAF
NA | TRBJ1-2 | TRBV5-1 | ASSFNRNYGYT
TRBD2 | TRBJ2-1 | TRBV10-2 | ASSIDLAGYNEQF
TRBD2 | TRBJ2-7 | TRBV27 | ASSHAGTSGAYEQY